This T cell receptor (beta chain) is from a study of blood T cell repertoires in COVID-19. Study context: T cells, B-cell-depleted T cells, or PBMCs supplied cDNA or gDNA.

Germline V gene sequence: CDR1 LNHDA, CDR2 SQIVND (reference sequence). CDR3 size: 13 residues. Trimming took off 0 bases at V and 4 bases at J, with 3 bases between the two ends. Produced via immunoSEQ multiplex PCR; TCRdb's table is partial and in-frame only. The top ten clones hold around 0.94% of a sample with a few hundred thousand clones, about nine tenths of them seen once. Which cohort a participant joined came from the clinical history participants gave. The TCR sequence derives from a middle-aged woman who had been exposed to COVID-19. The J gene is TRBJ2-2, the V gene TRBV19; D is unclear. The sequencing input was PBMCs or T cells enriched from blood (not recorded which). The CDR3 reads CASSIDSTGELFF. CDR3 bases: TGTGCCAGTAGTATAGATAGCACCGGGGAGCTGTTTTTT.